This T cell receptor (beta chain) derives from a study of T cells in tuberculosis. Cells were sorted from thawed PBMC rested overnight and stained with GMM-loaded CD1B tetramer, viability dye and anti-CD3. C32 glucose monomycolate from Rhodococcus equi was loaded onto the CD1B tetramers. The CDR3 spans 15 residues. V lost 10 bases and J 3 bases, leaving 20 bases between the germline ends. Germline loops: CDR1 MDHEN, CDR2 SYDVKM. Data came from immunoSEQ multiplex PCR; TCRdb stores just in-frame clones and leaves some out. Of about 59,000 clones listed, approximately 80% are singletons. The gene calls are TRBV28 and TRBJ2-3, with TRBD2 as a possible D gene (6 bases). The sample was CD1b-GMM tetramer-negative cells sorted from PBMCs. This TCR was recovered from an adult woman with latent tuberculosis. CDR3 in DNA: TGTGCCACGCTTGGCGGGGCCCGAAGTACAGATACGCAGTATTTT. Amino acid sequence: CATLGGARSTDTQYF.